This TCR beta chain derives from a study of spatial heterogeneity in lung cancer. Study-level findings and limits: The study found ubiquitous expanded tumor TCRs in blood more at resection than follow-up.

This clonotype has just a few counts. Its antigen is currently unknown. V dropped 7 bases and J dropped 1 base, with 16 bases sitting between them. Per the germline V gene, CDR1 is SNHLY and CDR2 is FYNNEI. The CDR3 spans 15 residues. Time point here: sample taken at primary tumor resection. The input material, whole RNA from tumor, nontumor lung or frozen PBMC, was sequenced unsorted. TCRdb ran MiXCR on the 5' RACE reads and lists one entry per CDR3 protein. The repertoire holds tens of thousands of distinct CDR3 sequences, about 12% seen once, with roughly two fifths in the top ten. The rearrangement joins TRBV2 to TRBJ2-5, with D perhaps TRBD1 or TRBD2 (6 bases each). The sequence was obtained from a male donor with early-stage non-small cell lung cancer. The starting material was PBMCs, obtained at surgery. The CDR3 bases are TGTGCCAGCACAGGTGGGGGGCTGATCCAAGAGACCCAGTACTTC. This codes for CASTGGGLIQETQYF. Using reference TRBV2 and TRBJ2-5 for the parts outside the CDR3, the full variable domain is EPEVTQTPSHQVTQMGQEVILRCVPISNHLYFYWYRQILGQKVEFLVSFYNNEISEKSEIFDDQFSVERPDGSNFTLKIRSTKLEDSAMYFCASTGGGLIQETQYFGPGTRLLVL.